This T cell receptor (beta chain) was recorded in a study of T cells in Graves' hyperthyroidism and ophthalmopathy. Researchers took RNA transcripts and amplified the TCR beta CDR3 regions from them. The HTBI primer set was used in a first-round RT-PCR of the TCR CDR3. TCRdb recomputed calls from the multiplex PCR reads with MiXCR, one row per CDR3 protein. The data show about 640,000 distinct CDR3 sequences, roughly 20% seen once. This clonotype was found many times. This TCR came from a man aged 25-45 years with Graves' ophthalmopathy. Material: blood.

The CDR3 protein is CASSPISGTDTQYF. CDR3 nucleotides: TGTGCCAGCAGTCCCATAAGCGGCACAGATACGCAGTATTTT. The chain uses TRBV27 and TRBJ2-3; D call uncertain. Trimming took 5 bases from V and 1 from J, leaving 10 bases between them. The CDR3 totals 14 residues. Germline CDR1 MNHEY, CDR2 SMNVEV (reference sequence).